This record looks at one T cell receptor beta chain sequence and its context. Produced via immunoSEQ multiplex PCR; TCRdb's table is partial and in-frame only. The sample includes 150,000 to 200,000 clones, about 80% seen only once; the top ten take approximately 18%. The data belong to a study of blood T cell repertoires in COVID-19. Trimming cost V 3 bases and J 11 bases, with 8 bases left between them. This CDR3 is 12 amino acids long. Sequenced material: peripheral blood. The rearrangement uses TRBV12-3 or TRBV12-4 and TRBJ1-6, with no clear D. The source is a woman of 80 years or more with acute or convalescent COVID-19. The CDR3 DNA is TGTGCCAGCAGTTTGCCCTCAGCACCCCTCCACTTT. Its protein is CASSLPSAPLHF.